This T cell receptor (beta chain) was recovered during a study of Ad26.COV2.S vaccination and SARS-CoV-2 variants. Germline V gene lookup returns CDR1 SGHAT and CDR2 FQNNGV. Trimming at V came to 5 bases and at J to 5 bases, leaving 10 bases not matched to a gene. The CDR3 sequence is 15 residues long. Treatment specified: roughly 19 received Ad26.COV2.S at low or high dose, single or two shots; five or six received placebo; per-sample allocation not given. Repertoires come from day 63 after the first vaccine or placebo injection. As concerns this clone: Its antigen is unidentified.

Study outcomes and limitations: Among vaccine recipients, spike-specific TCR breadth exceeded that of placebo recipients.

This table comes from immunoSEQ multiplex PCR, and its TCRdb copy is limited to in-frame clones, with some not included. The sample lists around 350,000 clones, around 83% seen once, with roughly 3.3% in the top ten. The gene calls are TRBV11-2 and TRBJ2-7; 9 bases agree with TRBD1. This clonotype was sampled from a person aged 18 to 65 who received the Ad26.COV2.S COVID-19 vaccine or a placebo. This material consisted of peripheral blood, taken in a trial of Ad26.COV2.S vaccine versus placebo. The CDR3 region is CASSQAGTGSHEQYF. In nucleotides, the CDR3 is TGTGCCAGCAGCCAGGCCGGGACAGGGTCCCACGAGCAGTACTTC.